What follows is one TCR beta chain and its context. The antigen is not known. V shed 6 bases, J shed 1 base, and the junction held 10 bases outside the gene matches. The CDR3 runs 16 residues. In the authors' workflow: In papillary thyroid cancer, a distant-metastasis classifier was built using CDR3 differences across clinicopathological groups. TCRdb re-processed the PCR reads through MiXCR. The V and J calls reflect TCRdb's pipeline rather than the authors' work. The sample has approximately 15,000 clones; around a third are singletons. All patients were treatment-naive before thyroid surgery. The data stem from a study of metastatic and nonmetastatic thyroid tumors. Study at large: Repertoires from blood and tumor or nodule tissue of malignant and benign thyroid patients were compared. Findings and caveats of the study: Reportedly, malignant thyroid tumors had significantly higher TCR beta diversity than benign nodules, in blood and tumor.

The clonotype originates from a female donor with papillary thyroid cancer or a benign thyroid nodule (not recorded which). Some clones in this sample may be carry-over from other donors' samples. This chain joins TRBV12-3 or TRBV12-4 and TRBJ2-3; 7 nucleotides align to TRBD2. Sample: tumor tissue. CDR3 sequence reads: CASRPTGTTRTDTQYF. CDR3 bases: TGTGCCAGCAGGCCGACCGGGACTACCCGCACAGATACGCAGTATTTT.